The clone carrying this TCR beta chain showed up just a few times. Through a sample-barcoded 5' primer and a J-beta primer mix, a second PCR was run for roughly 6 to 12 cycles. MiXCR, applied by TCRdb to the 5' RACE reads, yields one record per CDR3 protein. The sample lists about 1.6 million distinct CDR3 sequences, almost 35% occurring once. The entry originates in a study of blood T cells in healthy people across ages. V was cut by 3 bases and J by 1 base, with 13 bases left in between. The CDR3 sequence is 14 residues long. CDR1 and CDR2 (germline): DFQATT, SNEGSKA (reference sequence). This chain joins TRBV20-1 and TRBJ2-7; D gene unclear. The sequence was collected from a woman in her twenties or thirties in good health. The sequenced material came from blood. The CDR3 region has the DNA TGCAGTGCTAGGAGGCAACTGGGGTCCTACGAGCAGTACTTC. This encodes CSARRQLGSYEQYF.